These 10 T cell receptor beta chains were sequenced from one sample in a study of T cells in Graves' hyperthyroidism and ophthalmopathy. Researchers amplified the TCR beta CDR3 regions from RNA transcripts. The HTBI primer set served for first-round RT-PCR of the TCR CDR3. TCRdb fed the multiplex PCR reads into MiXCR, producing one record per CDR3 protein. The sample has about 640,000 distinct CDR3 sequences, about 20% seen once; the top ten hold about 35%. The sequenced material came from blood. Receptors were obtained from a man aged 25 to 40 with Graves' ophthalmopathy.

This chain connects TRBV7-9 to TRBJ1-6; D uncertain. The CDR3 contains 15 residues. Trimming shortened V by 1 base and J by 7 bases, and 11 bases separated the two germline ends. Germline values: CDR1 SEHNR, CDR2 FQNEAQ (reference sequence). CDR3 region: CASSLEAAGNSPLHF. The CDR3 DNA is TGTGCCAGCAGCTTAGAAGCGGCAGGCAATTCACCCCTCCACTTT.

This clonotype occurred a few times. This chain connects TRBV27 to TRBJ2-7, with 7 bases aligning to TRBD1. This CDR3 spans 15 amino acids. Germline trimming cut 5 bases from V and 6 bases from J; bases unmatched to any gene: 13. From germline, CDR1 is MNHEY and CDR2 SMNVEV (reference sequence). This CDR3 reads CASSPRQGPLSEQYF. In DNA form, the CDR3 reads TGTGCCAGCAGTCCAAGACAGGGTCCTCTTTCCGAGCAGTACTTC.

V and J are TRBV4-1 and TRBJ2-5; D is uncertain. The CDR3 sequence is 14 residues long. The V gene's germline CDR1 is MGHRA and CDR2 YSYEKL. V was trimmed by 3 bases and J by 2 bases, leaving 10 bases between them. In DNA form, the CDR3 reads TGCGCCAGCAGCCAGGGCGGCATACAAGAGACCCAGTACTTC. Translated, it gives CASSQGGIQETQYF.

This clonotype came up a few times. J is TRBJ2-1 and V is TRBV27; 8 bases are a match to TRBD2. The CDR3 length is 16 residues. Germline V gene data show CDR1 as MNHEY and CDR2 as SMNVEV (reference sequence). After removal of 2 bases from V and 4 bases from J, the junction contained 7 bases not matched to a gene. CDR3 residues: CASSLQLAEGYNEQFF. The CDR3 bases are TGTGCCAGCAGTTTACAACTAGCGGAAGGGTACAATGAGCAGTTCTTC.

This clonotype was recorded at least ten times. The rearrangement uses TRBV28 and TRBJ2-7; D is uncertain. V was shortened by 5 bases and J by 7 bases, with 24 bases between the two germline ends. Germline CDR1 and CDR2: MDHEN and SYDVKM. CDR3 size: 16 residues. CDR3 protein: CASSPLGPALHWEQYF. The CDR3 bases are TGTGCCAGCAGTCCTCTAGGGCCAGCTCTCCATTGGGAGCAGTACTTC.

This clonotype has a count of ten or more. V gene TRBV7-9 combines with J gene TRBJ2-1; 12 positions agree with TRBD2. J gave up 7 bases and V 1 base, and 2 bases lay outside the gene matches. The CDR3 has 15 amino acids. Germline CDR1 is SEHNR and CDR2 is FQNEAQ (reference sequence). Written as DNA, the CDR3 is TGTGCCAGCAGCTTAGATGGGACTAGCGGGAATGAGCAGTTCTTC. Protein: CASSLDGTSGNEQFF.

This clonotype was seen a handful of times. The CDR3 here is CASSLQGNGYTF. CDR3 bases: TGTGCCAGCAGTCTGCAGGGCAATGGCTACACCTTC. This chain joins TRBV28 and TRBJ1-2; weak D call: TRBD1 (5 bases). The CDR3 is made up of 12 amino acids. CDR1 is MDHEN and CDR2 is SYDVKM in the germline V gene. The germline V and J ends were trimmed by 5 bases and 6 bases, with 10 bases remaining between them.

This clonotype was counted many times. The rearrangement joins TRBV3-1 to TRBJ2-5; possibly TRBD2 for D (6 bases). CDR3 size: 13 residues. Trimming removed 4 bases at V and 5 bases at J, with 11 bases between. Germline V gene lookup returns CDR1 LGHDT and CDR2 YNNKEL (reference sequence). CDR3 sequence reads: CASSPSGSETQYF. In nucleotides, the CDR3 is TGTGCCAGCAGCCCCTCCGGGAGTGAGACCCAGTACTTC.

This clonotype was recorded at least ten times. The DNA for the CDR3 is TGTGCCAGCAGCCAAGGCCCCCCCCAGTTCTTC. It yields the protein CASSQGPPQFF. V and J are TRBV3-1 and TRBJ2-1, with D unresolved. The V gene's germline CDR1 is LGHDT and CDR2 YNNKEL (reference sequence). Trimming left V 1 base short and J 13 bases short, with 8 bases between. The CDR3 spans 11 residues.

CDR3 sequence: CASSRGGTGANVLTF. The CDR3 nucleotides read TGTGCCAGCAGCCGGGGCGGGACTGGGGCCAACGTCCTGACTTTC. The chain combines TRBV7-2 with TRBJ2-6; TRBD2 might be the D (6 bases). The CDR3 is 15 residues long. Germline loops: CDR1 SGHTA, CDR2 FQGNSA. V gave up 5 bases and J gave up 2 bases, with 10 bases separating them. The whole variable domain, filled in from reference TRBV7-2 and TRBJ2-6, reads GAGVSQSPSNKVTEKGKDVELRCDPISGHTALYWYRQSLGQGLEFLIYFQGNSAPDKSGLPSDRFSAERTGGSVSTLTIQRTQQEDSAVYLCASSRGGTGANVLTFGAGSRLTVL.